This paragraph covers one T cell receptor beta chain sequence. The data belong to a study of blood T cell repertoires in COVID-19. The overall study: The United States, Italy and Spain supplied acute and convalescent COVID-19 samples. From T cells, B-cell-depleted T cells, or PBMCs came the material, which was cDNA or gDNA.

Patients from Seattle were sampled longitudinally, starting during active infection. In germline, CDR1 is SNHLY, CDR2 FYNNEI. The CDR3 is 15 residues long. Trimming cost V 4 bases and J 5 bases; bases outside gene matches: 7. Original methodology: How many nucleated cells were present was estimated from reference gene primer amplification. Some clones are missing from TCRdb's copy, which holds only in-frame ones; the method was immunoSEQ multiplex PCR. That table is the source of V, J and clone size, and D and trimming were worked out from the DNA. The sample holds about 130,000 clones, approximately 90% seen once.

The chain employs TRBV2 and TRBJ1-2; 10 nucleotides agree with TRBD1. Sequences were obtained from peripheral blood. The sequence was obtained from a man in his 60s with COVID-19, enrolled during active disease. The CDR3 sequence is CASSAPWGQGYGYTF. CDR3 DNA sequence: TGTGCCAGCAGTGCCCCGTGGGGACAGGGGTATGGCTACACCTTC.